The 7 T cell receptor beta chains reported below all come from one sample, sequenced in a study of cytomegalovirus exposure and HLA in healthy donors (dated by TCRdb to about 2017). The method was the immunoSEQ multiplex PCR assay. A mixture of 60 forward primers for TCR Vbeta segments and 13 reverse primers for TCR Jbeta segments was used in the multiplex PCR. TCRdb mirrors the immuneACCESS table, restricted to in-frame sequences. Some clones are absent from its copies; in checked studies, under half trace to an unresolved V gene, and the reason for the others is unknown. This sample lists 150,000 to 200,000 clones; about four fifths were detected once. The ten most abundant clones make up around 14% of the sample. The sequenced sample was PBMCs. These receptors were taken from a woman in her 30s in good health and CMV-seropositive.

The chain has TRBV7-8 and TRBJ2-7; D ambiguous. Trimming removed 5 bases from V and 2 bases from J, with 7 bases in between. The length of the CDR3 is 12 residues. CDR1 is SGHVS, CDR2 FQNEAQ, per germline. The CDR3 loop is CASSPDTYEQYF. CDR3 nucleotide sequence: TGTGCCAGCAGCCCAGACACCTACGAGCAGTACTTC.

The rearrangement links TRBV5-1 to TRBJ2-7; D gene unclear. The CDR3 sequence is 15 residues long. V dropped 0 bases and J dropped 3 bases, with 13 bases sitting between them. Germline V gene sequence: CDR1 SGHRS, CDR2 YFSETQ. This chain's CDR3 is CASSLGLALGYEQYF. The CDR3 region has the DNA TGCGCCAGCAGCTTGGGACTTGCCTTGGGCTACGAGCAGTACTTC.

CDR3 coding DNA: TGTGCCAGCAGTTACGGCCTAGCGGGAGTTGAGCAGTTCTTC. Translated: CASSYGLAGVEQFF. The genes are TRBV6-6 and TRBJ2-1, with 10 bases lining up with TRBD2. V lost 2 bases, J lost 9 bases, and 4 bases stayed unmatched. This CDR3 is built from 14 residues. Germline assignment: CDR1 MNHNY and CDR2 SVGAGI (reference sequence).

This sequence joins TRBV5-5 and TRBJ2-5; D perhaps matches TRBD2 (5 bases). V was shortened by 0 bases and J by 2 bases, with 11 bases between the two germline ends. The germline gives CDR1 SGHKS, CDR2 YYEKEE (reference sequence). This CDR3 spans 15 amino acids. For the CDR3, the DNA is TGTGCCAGCAGCTTGGTTTCAGCGGATCAAGAGACCCAGTACTTC. As protein: CASSLVSADQETQYF.

Details on this clone: An end of the junction does not agree with germline; a read error may underlie this. The chain couples TRBV28 to TRBJ2-7; a possible D gene is TRBD2 (5 bases). The CDR3 covers 11 residues. Looked up from germline, CDR1 is MDHEN and CDR2 is SYDVKM. The CDR3: CASSQSGMVRF. The DNA for the CDR3 is TGTGCCAGCAGCCAAAGCGGCATGGTTCGCTTC.

This chain links TRBV4-2 with TRBJ1-2; possible D gene TRBD1, 5 bases. Germline CDR1 reads LGHNA; CDR2 reads YNFKEQ. This CDR3 has 14 residues. Trimming shortened V by 4 bases and J by 8 bases, and 17 bases separated the two germline ends. CDR3 in amino acids: CASSLGGAAEGYTF. As DNA, the CDR3 is TGTGCCAGCAGCCTCGGTGGGGCGGCAGAAGGCTACACCTTC.

This clone showed up just a few times. The gene calls are TRBV6-1 and TRBJ2-7, with 8 bases that match TRBD2. The germline gives CDR1 MNHNS, CDR2 SASEGT. This CDR3 is built from 14 residues. With 5 bases clipped from V and 0 bases from J, the junction kept 3 bases outside the gene matches. Written as DNA, the CDR3 is TGTGCCAGCAGTAATAGCGGGAACTCCTACGAGCAGTACTTC. Protein sequence: CASSNSGNSYEQYF.